These T cell receptor beta chains were read from a single sample in a study of cytomegalovirus exposure and HLA in healthy donors. TCRdb's table, derived via immunoSEQ multiplex PCR, lists solely in-frame clones and lacks some. The profile covers roughly 120,000 clones, with approximately 77% appearing a single time and 4.5% to 5% taken by the ten largest. Input material: PBMCs. Receptor source: a man in his forties or fifties in good health and CMV-seropositive. CDR3s include the opening cysteine and the closing phenylalanine or tryptophan. The order of the fields is CDR3 DNA, CDR3 protein, V gene, J gene, clone size, D gene. A D gene is named only where the DNA matches it firmly. For some rows the clone size is stated as once, few or many, or as a class when expanded; others skip it.

TGTGCCAGCAGCTTTCCGCAGGGTGGCACCGGGGAGCTGTTTTTT	CASSFPQGGTGELFF	TRBV7-9	TRBJ2-2	NA	NA
TGTGCCATCAGTCAGACAGATACAGGGTCCTCGGAAGCTTTCTTT	CAISQTDTGSSEAFF	TRBV10-3	TRBJ1-1	NA	NA
TGTGCCAGCAGCGCCCGGGGGAATTCACCCCTCCACTTT	CASSARGNSPLHF	TRBV11-2	TRBJ1-6	NA	NA
TGTGCCAGCACTTCCCCGTCGACGCAGTATTTT	CASTSPSTQYF	TRBV2	TRBJ2-3	NA	NA
TGCGCCAGCATACTAGCGCCAGCGCCCTACAATGAGCAGTTCTTC	CASILAPAPYNEQFF	TRBV4-1	TRBJ2-1	few	TRBD2
TGTGCCAGCTCCGATCAGTATGGCTACACCTTC	CASSDQYGYTF	TRBV6-1	TRBJ1-2	few	NA
TGTGCCAGCAGCTCGTACAATACGCAGTATTTT	CASSSYNTQYF	TRBV5-8	TRBJ2-3	NA	NA
TGTGCCAGCTCTCCGGGACAGGGGATAACTGGCTACACCTTC	CASSPGQGITGYTF	TRBV6-5	TRBJ1-2	NA	TRBD1
TGTGCCAGCTCCGGGGTACTGGGCACTGAAGCTTTCTTT	CASSGVLGTEAFF	TRBV18	TRBJ1-1	NA	NA
TGTGCCAGCGCTCTGGGGGGATATAGCAATCAGCCCCAGCATTTT	CASALGGYSNQPQHF	TRBV2	TRBJ1-5	NA	NA
TGTGCCAGCAGTTTCCGCAGAATGAACACTGAAGCTTTCTTT	CASSFRRMNTEAFF	TRBV28	TRBJ1-1	NA	NA
TGTGCCAGCAGCTTAGTTAATGTCGGGGGGAACACTGAAGCTTTCTTT	CASSLVNVGGNTEAFF	TRBV11-2	TRBJ1-1	NA	NA
TGTGCCAGCAGTGACACCCCTAGCCCCCAAGAGACCCAGTACTTC	CASSDTPSPQETQYF	TRBV6-4	TRBJ2-5	few	NA
TGCGCCAGCAGCCAAGGGGACACAGCCACACGCCTCCGTAACTATGGCTACACCTTC	CASSQGDTATRLRNYGYTF	TRBV4-1	TRBJ1-2	NA	NA
TGTGCCAGCAGTCCTTGGGACAGGGCCGGAGGAAAACTGTTTTTT	CASSPWDRAGGKLFF	TRBV6-5	TRBJ1-4	once	TRBD1
TGCGCCAGCAGCCAAGAAGGGGGCTTAGGCTCTGGAAACACCATATATTTT	CASSQEGGLGSGNTIYF	TRBV4-1	TRBJ1-3	NA	TRBD1
TGTGCCAGCAGTGCAGTCAGGGGACAGGGTAGTAATGAGCAGTTCTTC	CASSAVRGQGSNEQFF	TRBV6-1	TRBJ2-1	NA	TRBD1
TGTGCCAGCAGTGAGGAGTGGTTTAACTATGGCTACACCTTC	CASSEEWFNYGYTF	TRBV2	TRBJ1-2	NA	NA
TGTGCCACCGAACAGGGGGCGTACCCAAGGAACTATGGCTACACCTTC	CATEQGAYPRNYGYTF	TRBV19	TRBJ1-2	NA	TRBD1
TGTGCCAGTAGTATAAGGGGGAACACTGAAGCTTTCTTT	CASSIRGNTEAFF	TRBV19	TRBJ1-1	NA	NA
TGTGCCAGCAGTGAACTGGGACAGGGGGCGAGCACCGGGGAGCTGTTTTTT	CASSELGQGASTGELFF	TRBV2	TRBJ2-2	NA	TRBD1
TGTGCTAGTGGTTTGCCACCCGACAGTAACTATGGCTACACCTTC	CASGLPPDSNYGYTF	TRBV12-5	TRBJ1-2	NA	NA
TGCGCCAGCAGCCAAGATCAACTAGCGGGAACCGGGGAGCTGTTTTTT	CASSQDQLAGTGELFF	TRBV4-3	TRBJ2-2	NA	TRBD2
TGTGCCAGCAGTTTAACGCTGACAGGGGGGGGCTACACCTTC	CASSLTLTGGGYTF	TRBV27	TRBJ1-2	NA	TRBD1
TGCGCCAGCAGCTTGGGGTCTACAGGGACGAAAGTTTATGGCTACACCTTC	CASSLGSTGTKVYGYTF	TRBV5-1	TRBJ1-2	NA	NA
TGTGCCAGCAGCTTAACGGGAGGGAGGGTAGCGGTCAATGAGCAGTTCTTC	CASSLTGGRVAVNEQFF	TRBV7-2	TRBJ2-1	NA	TRBD2